This T cell receptor (beta chain) was captured by sequencing in a study of identical twins. TCRdb recomputed calls from the 5' RACE reads with MiXCR, one row per CDR3 protein. The sample includes around 690,000 distinct CDR3 sequences, 21% of them seen just once. CDR1 is MNHNS, CDR2 SASEGT, per germline. The CDR3 is made up of 15 amino acids. V was clipped by 6 bases and J by 8 bases, with 21 bases between them. These same data were also listed under a study on T cells expressing NK-cell markers. Per that paper: In a few donors, dominant clonotypes made up roughly 28.3-65% of CD3+CD56-NKG2C+ cells.

The specimen sequenced was PBMCs. The receptor comes from a woman aged 18-29 years in good health. The chain has TRBV6-1 and TRBJ2-3, with D perhaps TRBD2 (6 bases). The CDR3 loop reads CASRTGRGFRGTQYF. CDR3 DNA: TGTGCCAGCAGAACGGGCCGGGGGTTCCGGGGTACGCAGTATTTT.